This T cell receptor (beta chain) is drawn from a study of blood T cells in healthy people across ages. A second PCR of 7 to 11 cycles used a sample-barcoded 5' primer and a J-beta primer mix. From the 5' RACE reads, TCRdb called clonotypes with MiXCR, one entry per CDR3 protein. Of around 1,600,000 distinct CDR3 sequences in the sample, 35% to 45% were seen once. The study, taken as a whole, reports: Strong correlation linked observed beta diversity and percent naive T cells.

There are 13 residues in the CDR3. CDR1 is SNHLY, CDR2 FYNNEI, per germline. A remark on this clonotype: The target antigen is unknown.

The clonotype originates from a woman between 18 and 30 years old in good health. The rearrangement uses TRBV2 and TRBJ2-1; no definite D call. The tail of the sequence fits TRBJ2-7 better, so the J call may be wrong. Sequencing used blood. In DNA form, the CDR3 reads TGTGCCAGCATGGAGAGCTCCTACAATGAGCAGTACTTC. As protein: CASMESSYNEQYF.